One and the same sample provided the 20 T cell receptor beta chains below, sequenced in a study of blood T cell repertoires in COVID-19. Repertoires were generated with immunoSEQ multiplex PCR, while TCRdb's copy carries only in-frame clones and drops some. Of roughly 250,000 clones listed, 70% to 85% were seen once; the top ten hold over 3%. Sequencing was carried out using peripheral blood. The origin of the receptors is a woman in her thirties or forties with active or convalescent COVID-19.

The chain carries TRBV5-4 and TRBJ2-5, with unresolved D. Germline V lookup: CDR1 SGHNT, CDR2 YYREEE (reference sequence). The germline V and J ends were trimmed by 6 bases and 5 bases, with 17 bases remaining between them. The CDR3 consists of 14 residues. The CDR3 bases are TGTGCCAGCACCTCTGGTCTCGCGTCGGAGACCCAGTACTTC. Translating gives CASTSGLASETQYF.

This clone was counted only a few times. The chain couples TRBV5-4 to TRBJ1-6, with 7 bases fitting TRBD1. Germline V gene data show CDR1 as SGHNT and CDR2 as YYREEE (reference sequence). J gave up 9 bases and V 5 bases, and 5 bases lay outside the gene matches. The CDR3 is 13 residues long. This chain's CDR3 is CASSTGVGSPLHF. CDR3 bases: TGTGCCAGCAGTACAGGGGTTGGTTCACCCCTCCACTTT.

This clone was seen many times. The chain has TRBV10-3 and TRBJ2-6, with D hard to call. CDR3 size: 14 residues. Between the trimmed V and J ends, which lost 3 bases and 0 bases, there was a span of 3 bases. Germline V CDR1 and CDR2: ENHRY, SYGVKD. CDR3 nucleotide sequence: TGTGCCATCAGTGACTCCTCTGGGGCCAACGTCCTGACTTTC. Residues: CAISDSSGANVLTF.

The V gene is TRBV5-6, the J gene TRBJ1-1; D gene ambiguous. Germline loops: CDR1 SGHDT, CDR2 YYEEEE. Trimming took 5 bases from V and 0 from J, leaving 17 bases between them. This CDR3 is 16 amino acids long. The CDR3 DNA sequence: TGTGCCAGCAGTCGGTCCGGGTGGGAGTTGAACACTGAAGCTTTCTTT. It translates to CASSRSGWELNTEAFF.

The CDR3 region has the DNA TGCAGCGTTGAAAGACGCGGGGCCCGCTACAATGAGCAGTTCTTC. The encoded protein is CSVERRGARYNEQFF. This chain uses TRBV29-1 with TRBJ2-1; maybe TRBD2 (6 bases). The germline CDR1 and CDR2 sequences are SQVTM and ANQGSEA. V lost 2 bases and J 3 bases, leaving 14 bases between the germline ends. This CDR3 is built from 15 residues.

The rearrangement joins TRBV28 to TRBJ1-2, with 10 bases aligning to TRBD1. Germline loops: CDR1 MDHEN, CDR2 SYDVKM. There are 15 residues in the CDR3. Trimming removed 5 bases from V and 3 bases from J; junction bases left unmatched: 6. The CDR3 region has the DNA TGTGCCAGCAGTACCAGGACAGGGGGGGACTATGGCTACACCTTC. Protein: CASSTRTGGDYGYTF.

V usage is TRBV6-5 and J usage is TRBJ1-1, with a tentative D call TRBD1 (5 bases). The CDR3 spans 12 residues. Germline lookup yields CDR1 MNHEY and CDR2 SVGAGI. Deletions cut 8 bases from V and 5 bases from J, with 12 bases between. CDR3 sequence reads: CASGFGGTEAFF. CDR3 nucleotides: TGTGCCAGCGGCTTCGGGGGAACTGAAGCTTTCTTT.

This chain uses TRBV15 with TRBJ1-1; D is possibly TRBD1 (5 bases). The CDR3 length is 12 residues. CDR1 and CDR2 (germline): LNHNV, YYDKDF (reference sequence). Trimming pared 1 base from V and 7 bases from J, leaving 7 bases between. CDR3 sequence: CATSRAQGEAFF. The CDR3 DNA reads as TGTGCCACCAGCAGAGCCCAGGGTGAAGCTTTCTTT.

The V and J genes are TRBV6-5 and TRBJ1-1; tentatively, D is TRBD1 (6 bases). The CDR3 consists of 14 residues. The V gene lost 6 bases and the J gene lost 6 bases, with 17 bases spanning the gap. Looked up from germline, CDR1 is MNHEY and CDR2 is SVGAGI. The CDR3 DNA reads TGTGCCAGCAGGTCTACAGGGAGTTTAGCTGAAGCTTTCTTT. Translation: CASRSTGSLAEAFF.

The V call is TRBV7-3, the J call TRBJ1-6; D gene uncertain. In germline, CDR1 is SGHTA, CDR2 FQGTGA. V shed 2 bases and J shed 7 bases, with 6 bases lying between them. The CDR3 is 13 residues long. The CDR3 nucleotides are TGTGCCAGCAGCTTAGCGAGGAATTCACCCCTCCACTTT. Protein: CASSLARNSPLHF.

This clone was detected a few times. CDR3 DNA sequence: TGTGCCAGCAGCCCAGGGACAGGCAACTATGGCTACACCTTC. The encoded protein is CASSPGTGNYGYTF. The V call is TRBV3-1 (or the pseudogene TRBV3-2), the J call TRBJ1-2; 8 bases agree with TRBD1. This CDR3 spans 14 amino acids. V was clipped by 4 bases and J by 2 bases; unmatched bases: 3. Germline V gives CDR1 LGHDT, CDR2 YNNKEL (reference sequence).

The genes are TRBV27 and TRBJ2-7; 8 nucleotides line up with TRBD1. This CDR3 has 15 residues. CDR1 and CDR2 (germline): MNHEY, SMNVEV (reference sequence). V trimming: 2 bases; J trimming: 6 bases; junction bases outside the gene matches: 9. Written as DNA, the CDR3 is TGTGCCAGCAGTTTAAGAGGACAGGGTTTCTCCGAGCAGTACTTC. Encoded protein: CASSLRGQGFSEQYF.

The genes are TRBV28 and TRBJ1-4; D is unresolved. V was clipped by 1 base and J by 11 bases, with 14 bases between them. There are 14 residues in the CDR3. Germline CDR1 reads MDHEN; CDR2 reads SYDVKM. CDR3: CASSLSAVGGKLFF. CDR3 sequence (DNA): TGTGCCAGCAGTTTATCAGCGGTTGGCGGTAAACTGTTTTTT. Full variable domain (outside the CDR3, taken from reference TRBV28 and TRBJ1-4): DVKVTQSSRYLVKRTGEKVFLECVQDMDHENMFWYRQDPGLGLRLIYFSYDVKMKEKGDIPEGYSVSREKKERFSLILESASTNQTSMYLCASSLSAVGGKLFFGSGTQLSVL.

Ten or more counts support this clone. This chain joins TRBV5-6 and TRBJ1-5; D is uncertain. V shed 4 bases and J shed 1 base, with 12 bases lying between them. This CDR3 comprises 15 residues. Germline values: CDR1 SGHDT, CDR2 YYEEEE. The CDR3 protein is CASSPGKGSNQPQHF. The CDR3 bases are TGTGCCAGCAGCCCGGGGAAGGGCAGCAATCAGCCCCAGCATTTT. The full variable domain, rest sourced from reference TRBV5-6 and TRBJ1-5, is DAGVTQSPTHLIKTRGQQVTLRCSPKSGHDTVSWYQQALGQGPQFIFQYYEEEERQRGNFPDRFSGHQFPNYSSELNVNALLLGDSALYLCASSPGKGSNQPQHFGDGTRLSIL.

The chain combines TRBV5-6 with TRBJ2-5, with TRBD1 matching 8 bases. V lost 2 bases and J lost 5; bases outside the gene matches: 8. There are 15 residues in the CDR3. Germline loops: CDR1 SGHDT, CDR2 YYEEEE. The CDR3, as DNA: TGTGCCAGCAGCTTCGCAGGGGGCGCAGGGGAGACCCAGTACTTC. It specifies CASSFAGGAGETQYF.

The V call is TRBV20-1, the J call TRBJ2-1; tentative D call: TRBD1 (5 bases). V lost 3 bases and J 8 bases, leaving 11 bases between the germline ends. Germline assignment: CDR1 DFQATT and CDR2 SNEGSKA (reference sequence). This CDR3 contains 12 residues. The CDR3, as DNA: TGCAGTGCTAGTCTCAGGGTGGATGAGCAGTTCTTC. Protein product: CSASLRVDEQFF.

A word on this clone: A junction end diverges from the germline sequence, so it may reflect a read error. The V gene is TRBV6-5, the J gene TRBJ1-3, with D hard to call. The CDR3 has 14 residues. The germline gives CDR1 MNHEY, CDR2 SVGAGI. The CDR3 DNA reads TGTGTCAGCACGAGGGCCACCTCTGGAAACACCATATATTTT. Translating it yields CVSTRATSGNTIYF.

A remark on this clone: The junction and the germline gene differ at one end; a read error may be behind it. The V gene is TRBV7-7, the J gene TRBJ2-2; TRBD2 is a possible D gene (5 bases). This CDR3 spans 14 amino acids. Germline V gives CDR1 SSHAT, CDR2 FNYEAQ (reference sequence). The CDR3 DNA is TGTGCTAGCAGCTTAGGACTTAACACCGGGGAGCTGTTTTTT. Amino acids: CASSLGLNTGELFF.

This clone showed up just once. The chain joins TRBV30 to TRBJ1-1, with no clear D. The CDR3 runs 11 residues. From germline, CDR1 is GTSNPN and CDR2 SVGIG (reference sequence). V gave up 3 bases and J gave up 5 bases, with 7 bases separating them. CDR3 amino acids: CAWSLRTEAFF. Here the CDR3 DNA reads TGTGCCTGGAGCTTGCGGACTGAAGCTTTCTTT.

This rearrangement joins TRBV2 to TRBJ2-3; 7 nucleotides line up with TRBD1. J gave up 4 bases and V 5 bases, and 9 bases lay outside the gene matches. Germline values: CDR1 SNHLY, CDR2 FYNNEI. CDR3 size: 15 residues. CDR3 sequence reads: CASSRQGMGPDTQYF. CDR3 nucleotides: TGTGCCAGCAGTCGACAGGGAATGGGCCCAGATACGCAGTATTTT.